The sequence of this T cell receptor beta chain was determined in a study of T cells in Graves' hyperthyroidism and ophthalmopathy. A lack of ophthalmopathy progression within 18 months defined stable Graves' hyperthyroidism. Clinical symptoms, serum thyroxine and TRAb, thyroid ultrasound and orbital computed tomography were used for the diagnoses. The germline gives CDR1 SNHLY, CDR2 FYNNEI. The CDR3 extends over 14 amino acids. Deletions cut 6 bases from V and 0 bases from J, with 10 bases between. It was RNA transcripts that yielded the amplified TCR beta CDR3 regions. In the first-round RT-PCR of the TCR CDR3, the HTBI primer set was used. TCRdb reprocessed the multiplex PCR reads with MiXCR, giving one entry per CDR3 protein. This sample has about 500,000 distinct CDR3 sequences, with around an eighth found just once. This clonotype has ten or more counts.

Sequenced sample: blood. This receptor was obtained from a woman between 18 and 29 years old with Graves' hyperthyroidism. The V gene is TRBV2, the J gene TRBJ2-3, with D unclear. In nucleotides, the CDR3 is TGTGCCAGCAGCTCCGCCGCTAGCACAGATACGCAGTATTTT. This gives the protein CASSSAASTDTQYF.